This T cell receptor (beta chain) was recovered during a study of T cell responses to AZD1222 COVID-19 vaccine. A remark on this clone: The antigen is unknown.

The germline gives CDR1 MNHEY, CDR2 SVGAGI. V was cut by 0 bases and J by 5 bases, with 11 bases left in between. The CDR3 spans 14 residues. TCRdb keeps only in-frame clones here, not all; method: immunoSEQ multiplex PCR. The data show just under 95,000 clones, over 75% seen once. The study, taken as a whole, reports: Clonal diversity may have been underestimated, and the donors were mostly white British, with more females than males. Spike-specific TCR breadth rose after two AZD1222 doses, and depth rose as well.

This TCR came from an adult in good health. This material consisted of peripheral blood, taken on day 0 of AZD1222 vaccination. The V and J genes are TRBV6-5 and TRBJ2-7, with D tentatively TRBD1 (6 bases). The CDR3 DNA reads TGTGCCAGCAGTTACTCCCCAGGGGCTCACGAGCAGTACTTC. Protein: CASSYSPGAHEQYF.